This TCR beta chain is from a study of OX40 agonist ivuxolimab in advanced cancers. CDR1 SGHTA and CDR2 FQGNSA come from the germline V gene. The CDR3 has 15 residues. Unmatched junction bases numbered 7, after V lost 5 bases and J lost 2 bases. Clones were sequenced by immunoSEQ multiplex PCR, and TCRdb holds only the in-frame ones, with some missing. The data show approximately 100,000 clones, with roughly 88% seen just once and about 1.5% held by the top ten. Sequencing was performed on CD4+ or CD8+ T cells sorted from blood, taken in a trial of the OX40 agonist ivuxolimab. The chain carries TRBV7-2 and TRBJ2-7, with 9 bases aligning to TRBD1. This TCR was recovered from an adult with an advanced solid tumor such as melanoma, head and neck, liver or kidney cancer. In nucleotides, the CDR3 is TGTGCCAGCAGCATCAGGACAGGGGCCCCCTACGAGCAGTACTTC. Translated, it gives CASSIRTGAPYEQYF.